The entry below describes one TCR beta chain. The antigen it recognizes is unknown. No base quality information exists; no much larger clone differs at one position. The entry originates in a study of preoperative IRX-2 immunotherapy in early breast cancer (dated by TCRdb to the late 2010s). The sample's treatment or condition, from its label and the paper: preoperative locoregional IRX-2 cytokine immunotherapy. The samples were obtained from a phase Ib study in which preoperative, locoregional IRX-2 cytokine immunotherapy intended to prime immune responses was tested. The donors were early-stage breast cancer patients who were given IRX-2 prior to surgery. The library relied on the immunoSEQ multiplex PCR assay. Sourced from immuneACCESS, this table was stored by TCRdb with only in-frame sequences that have V and J called. A share of the clones is absent; for the studies checked, an unresolved V gene accounts for under half, and the remainder has no known explanation. This sample comprises 28,000 or so clones, 90% of them detected only once. Of the sample, 9.8% is held by the ten largest clones.

The CDR3 covers 13 residues, taking in both the cysteine and the phenylalanine. Only the CDR3 region is kept as DNA, spanning 39 bases read in frame from base 1. Sequences MNHNS (CDR1) and SASEGT (CDR2) are obtained from the germline V gene. V is trimmed back by 6 bases and J by 10 bases, and the junction contains 5 bases that no gene match accounts for. This sequence was found in a human donor with breast cancer. The V gene is TRBV6-1 and the J gene is TRBJ1-6; 8 junctional bases match TRBD1. Sampling was done from a patient treated with IRX-2 immunotherapy. CDR3 reads: CASSSDRDSPLHF. DNA sequence: TGTGCCAGCAGCTCGGACAGGGACTCACCCCTCCACTTT.